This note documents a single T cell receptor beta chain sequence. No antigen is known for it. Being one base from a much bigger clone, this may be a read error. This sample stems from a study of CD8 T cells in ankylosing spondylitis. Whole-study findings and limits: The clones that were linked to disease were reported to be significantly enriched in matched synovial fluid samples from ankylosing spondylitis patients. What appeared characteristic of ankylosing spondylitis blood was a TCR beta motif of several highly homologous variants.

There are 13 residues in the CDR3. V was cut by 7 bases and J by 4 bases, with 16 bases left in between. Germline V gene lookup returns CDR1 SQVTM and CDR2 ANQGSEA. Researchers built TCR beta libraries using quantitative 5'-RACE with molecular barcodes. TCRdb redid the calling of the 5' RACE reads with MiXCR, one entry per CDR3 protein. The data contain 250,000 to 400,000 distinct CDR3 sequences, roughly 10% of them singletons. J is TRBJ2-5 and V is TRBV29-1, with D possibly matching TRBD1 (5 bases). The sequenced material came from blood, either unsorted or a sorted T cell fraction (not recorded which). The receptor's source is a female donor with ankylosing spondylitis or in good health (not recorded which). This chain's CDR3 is CSADSVQSETQYF. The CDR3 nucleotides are TGCAGCGCAGACAGTGTCCAATCAGAGACCCAGTACTTC.